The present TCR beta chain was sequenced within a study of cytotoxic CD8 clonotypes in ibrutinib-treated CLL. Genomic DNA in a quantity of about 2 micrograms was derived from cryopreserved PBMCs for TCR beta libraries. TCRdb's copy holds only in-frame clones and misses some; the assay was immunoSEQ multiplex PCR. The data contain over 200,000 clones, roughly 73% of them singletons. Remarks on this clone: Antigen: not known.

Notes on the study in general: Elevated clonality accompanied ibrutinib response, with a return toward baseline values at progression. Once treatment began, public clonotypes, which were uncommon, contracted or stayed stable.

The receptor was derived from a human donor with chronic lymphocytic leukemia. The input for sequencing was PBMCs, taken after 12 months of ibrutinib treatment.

This CDR3 is CASSPTGTGRYF. For the CDR3, the DNA is TGTGCCAGCAGCCCCACCGGGACAGGTCGATACTTC. V and J are TRBV6-6 and TRBJ2-5, with 8 bases that match TRBD1. Germline V gives CDR1 MNHNY, CDR2 SVGAGI (reference sequence). The CDR3 consists of 12 residues. The J segment lost 14 bases and the V segment lost 6 bases, leaving 11 bases of the junction unmatched.